The 12 T cell receptor beta chains reported below all come from one sample, sequenced in a study of T cell changes during pregnancy in multiple sclerosis. Assay used: immunoSEQ multiplex PCR; TCRdb lists only in-frame clones, some missing. This sample has 55,000 to 70,000 clones; around 90% occur once, and the top ten carry 0.29%. Sample: CD4+ T cells from peripheral blood mononuclear cells, taken after pregnancy. The receptors were sampled from a female donor with multiple sclerosis, enrolled in a pregnancy study.

This clone was recorded only once. The chain employs TRBV7-9 and TRBJ1-6; D unclear. The CDR3 consists of 15 residues. Trimming cost V 3 bases and J 7 bases, with 13 bases left between them. CDR1 and CDR2 (germline): SEHNR, FQNEAQ (reference sequence). Here the CDR3 DNA reads TGTGCCAGCAGCTTCCAGGCAAGACCCAATTCACCCCTCCACTTT. Amino acids: CASSFQARPNSPLHF.

This chain links TRBV2 with TRBJ2-7; 7 positions match TRBD1. The V gene end was trimmed by 11 bases and the J gene end by 3 bases; junction bases not matched to a gene: 13. CDR1 SNHLY and CDR2 FYNNEI come from the germline V gene. This CDR3 spans 14 amino acids. The CDR3 DNA sequence: TGTGCCGGCACCCCAGGGGGAGTTTACTACGAGCAGTACTTC. It specifies CAGTPGGVYYEQYF.

The V and J genes are TRBV30 and TRBJ2-7, with TRBD2 matching over 7 bases. From germline, CDR1 is GTSNPN and CDR2 SVGIG (reference sequence). The CDR3 totals 15 residues. The junction had 9 bases not matched to a gene; V was cut back by 0 bases and J by 4 bases. The DNA for the CDR3 is TGTGCCTGGAGTGTACCGATGACTAGCTTTTACGAGCAGTACTTC. Translating gives CAWSVPMTSFYEQYF. The full variable domain, its missing parts supplied by reference TRBV30 and TRBJ2-7, is SQTIHQWPATLVQPVGSPLSLECTVEGTSNPNLYWYRQAAGRGLQLLFYSVGIGQISSEVPQNLSASRPQDRQFILSSKKLLLSDSGFYLCAWSVPMTSFYEQYFGPGTRLTVT.

This clone was recorded only once. J is TRBJ2-3 and V is TRBV5-1, with 7 bases that match TRBD1. The CDR3 is 16 residues long. Trimming cost V 3 bases and J 5 bases; bases outside gene matches: 12. The V gene's germline CDR1 is SGHRS and CDR2 YFSETQ. Written as DNA, the CDR3 is TGCGCCAGCAGCTACGCCCCGACAGGGCGTAGAGATACGCAGTATTTT. Amino acids: CASSYAPTGRRDTQYF.

In its sample, this clone was seen a few times. CDR3 loop: CSDFQGENTEAFF. The CDR3 DNA is TGCAGCGATTTCCAGGGGGAGAACACTGAAGCTTTCTTT. The V gene is TRBV29-1, the J gene TRBJ1-1; 7 bases fit TRBD1. V gave up 7 bases and J gave up 1 base; unmatched junction bases: 6. This CDR3 is 13 amino acids long. The germline V gene has CDR1 SQVTM and CDR2 ANQGSEA.

The rearrangement links TRBV19 to TRBJ2-3, with D possibly being TRBD2 (6 bases). This CDR3 is 14 amino acids long. Per the germline V gene, CDR1 is LNHDA and CDR2 is SQIVND (reference sequence). The ends were cut back, 4 bases at V and 2 bases at J, with 10 bases in the middle. The CDR3 loop is CASSTGGTTDTQYF. The CDR3, as DNA: TGTGCCAGTAGTACTGGGGGGACCACAGATACGCAGTATTTT. Filled out from reference TRBV19 and TRBJ2-3, the complete variable domain reads DGGITQSPKYLFRKEGQNVTLSCEQNLNHDAMYWYRQDPGQGLRLIYYSQIVNDFQKGDIAEGYSVSREKKESFPLTVTSAQKNPTAFYLCASSTGGTTDTQYFGPGTRLTVL.

This clone was observed a single time. V gene TRBV4-1 combines with J gene TRBJ2-7, with 8 bases that match TRBD1. Germline V gene sequence: CDR1 MGHRA, CDR2 YSYEKL. V lost 4 bases to trimming and J lost 5 bases; unmatched junction nucleotides: 7. CDR3 length equals 14 residues. The CDR3 region is CASSLDRVSDEQYF. CDR3 sequence (DNA): TGCGCCAGCAGCCTGGACAGGGTGAGCGACGAGCAGTACTTC.

V usage is TRBV14 and J usage is TRBJ2-3; 7 nucleotides align to TRBD1. CDR3 length equals 16 residues. Germline trimming cut 4 bases from V and 0 bases from J; bases unmatched to any gene: 7. Germline loops: CDR1 SGHDN, CDR2 FVKESK. The chain's CDR3 is CASSPIGTVSTDTQYF. Here the CDR3 DNA reads TGTGCCAGCAGCCCAATCGGGACAGTTAGCACAGATACGCAGTATTTT.

V and J are TRBV28 and TRBJ2-1; TRBD1 agrees at 7 bases. The CDR3 runs to 16 residues. J was trimmed by 3 bases and V by 5 bases; bases with no gene match: 10. Germline loops: CDR1 MDHEN, CDR2 SYDVKM. The CDR3 sequence: CASSTGTVFYYNEQFF. The CDR3 DNA reads as TGTGCCAGCAGTACCGGGACAGTGTTTTACTACAATGAGCAGTTCTTC.

J is TRBJ1-1 and V is TRBV23-1; 10 bases fit TRBD1. TRBV23-1 is filed as an ORF, its function uncertain. V dropped 5 bases and J dropped 4; count of bases not matched to a gene: 4. The CDR3 is made up of 14 amino acids. CDR3 bases: TGCGCCAGCAGTAGACAGGGGGCTTGCACTGAAGCTTTCTTT. This encodes CASSRQGACTEAFF.

This chain links TRBV6-4 with TRBJ1-4; D is perhaps TRBD1 (5 bases). The germline CDR1 and CDR2 sequences are MRHNA and SNTAGT. Trimming cost V 4 bases and J 8 bases, with 14 bases left between them. This CDR3 comprises 14 residues. The CDR3 region has the DNA TGTGCCAGCAGTGCGGGAGGGGTAGAAGAAAAACTGTTTTTT. Amino acids: CASSAGGVEEKLFF.

This chain joins TRBV10-2 and TRBJ2-2, with 9 bases aligning to TRBD1. Losses at the gene ends were 4 bases for V and 1 base for J; bases not matched to a gene: 13. CDR3 size: 19 residues. The germline V gene encodes CDR1 WSHSY and CDR2 SAAADI. CDR3 region: CASSATDRGLVLNTGELFF. The CDR3 bases are TGCGCCAGCAGTGCAACGGACAGGGGTCTAGTCTTGAACACCGGGGAGCTGTTTTTT.